This is a list of T cell receptor beta chains from one sample in a study of shared clonotypes between healthy human individuals. The table came from immunoSEQ multiplex PCR; TCRdb's copy has only in-frame clones and leaves some out. Of some 680,000 clones listed, around 73% were seen once; the top ten hold around 1.8%. Input material: memory CD4+ T cells sorted from blood. These receptors were collected from a woman in her 30s in good health. CDR3s include the opening cysteine and the closing phenylalanine or tryptophan. A D gene is named only where the DNA matches it firmly. Clone size is stated in some rows and not others, as once, few, many or a class when expanded.

clone_size d_call j_call v_call cdr3_nt cdr3_aa
NA TRBD1 TRBJ2-5 TRBV7-9 TGTGCCAGCAGCGCACAGGGGTTGGAGACCCAGTACTTC CASSAQGLETQYF
NA TRBD2 TRBJ2-2 TRBV6-5 TGTGCCAGCAGTAGGCAGGGAGGGGCGAGCGGGGAGCTGTTTTTT CASSRQGGASGELFF
NA NA TRBJ1-2 TRBV28 TGTGCCAGCAGGACAGGTCTCGACTATGGCTACACCTTC CASRTGLDYGYTF
NA NA TRBJ2-3 TRBV27 TGTGCCAGCAGTTTCGGTAGAAACACAGATACGCAGTATTTT CASSFGRNTDTQYF
once TRBD1 TRBJ2-3 TRBV5-1 TGCGCCAGCAGCCGCCAAAGGACAGGGTCGGATACGCAGTATTTT CASSRQRTGSDTQYF
NA NA TRBJ1-1 TRBV5-1 TGCGCCAGCAGCTTGCTTACCGGGACACCGAACACTGAAGCTTTCTTT CASSLLTGTPNTEAFF
NA TRBD1 TRBJ2-3 TRBV5-6 TGTGCCAGCAGCTGGACAGGGACAGATACGCAGTATTTT CASSWTGTDTQYF
medium-sized NA TRBJ2-1 TRBV11-1 TGTGCCAGCAGCGCCACGTGGGGCTATGAGCAGTTCTTC CASSATWGYEQFF
NA NA TRBJ1-2 TRBV5-4 TGTGCCAGCAGCTGGCCAGACGCCTTAGATGGCTACACCTTC CASSWPDALDGYTF
many NA TRBJ1-3 TRBV11-2 TGTGCCAGCAGTCTTAGGATGGTACCTGGAAACACCATATATTTT CASSLRMVPGNTIYF
NA NA TRBJ2-7 TRBV5-1 TGCGCCAGCAGCTTGGAGTCGGGTTACGAGCAGTACTTC CASSLESGYEQYF
NA NA TRBJ2-6 TRBV5-1 TGCGCCAGCAGCTTGGTACAAGGGGACCCTGGGGCCAACGTCCTGACTTTC CASSLVQGDPGANVLTF
once NA TRBJ2-5 TRBV11-3 TGTGCCAGCAGCTTAGGGTCCCCGGGAGAGACCCAGTACTTC CASSLGSPGETQYF
NA TRBD1 TRBJ2-7 TRBV11-2 TGTGCCAGCAGCTTGGCCGGGACAGGGTTGTACGAGCAGTACTTC CASSLAGTGLYEQYF
NA NA TRBJ1-2 TRBV28 TGTGCCAGCGCCGTTGCGGGCTATGGCTACACCTTC CASAVAGYGYTF
NA TRBD1 TRBJ2-5 TRBV28 TGTGCCAGCATCGGGACAGGGGGCCCCCAAGAGACCCAGTACTTC CASIGTGGPQETQYF
NA NA TRBJ1-1 TRBV6-6 TGTGCCAGTAATTGGGGGGATTCGAACACTGAAGCTTTCTTT CASNWGDSNTEAFF
NA NA TRBJ2-5 TRBV28 TGTGCCAGCAGTTTTCAGATACCCATACAAGAGACCCAGTACTTC CASSFQIPIQETQYF
NA NA TRBJ2-7 TRBV7-3 TGTGCCAGCAGCTTAGGAGGGGTTTACGAGCAGTACTTC CASSLGGVYEQYF
few NA TRBJ2-3 TRBV28 TGTGCCAGCATCCTGGGGGGCTCCAACGGAGATACGCAGTATTTT CASILGGSNGDTQYF
NA NA TRBJ1-2 TRBV10-3 TGTGCCATCAGGGACTCCCCTCCGGGCTATGGCTACACCTTC CAIRDSPPGYGYTF
NA TRBD1 TRBJ1-2 TRBV27 TGTGCCAGCAGCCGGGCGACAGGGGGCTATGGCTACACCTTC CASSRATGGYGYTF
NA NA TRBJ2-1 TRBV14 TGTGCCAGCAGGGCTCAGGGGAATGAGCAGTTCTTC CASRAQGNEQFF
NA NA TRBJ2-2 TRBV9 TGTGCCAGCAGCGGGACAAACACCGGGGAGCTGTTTTTT CASSGTNTGELFF
NA TRBD1 TRBJ1-4 TRBV4-1 TGCGCCAGCAGCTCCGGATGGGGGACAGGGAAAGAAAAACTGTTTTTT CASSSGWGTGKEKLFF
NA TRBD1 TRBJ1-4 TRBV5-1 TGCGCCAGCAGCTTGGAGGGGGCGGTTAATGAAAAACTGTTTTTT CASSLEGAVNEKLFF